The text below deals with one TCR beta chain. Antigen unknown. This sample was taken from a study of blood T cells in healthy people across ages. Looking at the study overall: About one barcoded TCR beta cDNA was captured per two T cells. Study findings and constraints: There was no known CMV status for donors, so expanded clonotype changes were possibly confounded.

J was trimmed by 3 bases and V by 4 bases; bases with no gene match: 9. The CDR3 covers 15 residues. The germline CDR1 and CDR2 sequences are MNHNS and SASEGT. Through a sample-barcoded 5' primer and a J-beta primer mix, a second PCR was run for roughly 6 to 12 cycles. A template-switch adaptor with 12 random nucleotides tagged each cDNA molecule. TCRdb re-derived calls from the 5' RACE reads in MiXCR, one entry per CDR3 protein. Found here are fewer than 1.5 million distinct CDR3 sequences, around two fifths of them singletons; the top ten hold roughly 7.9%. Sequencing was carried out using blood. The chain carries TRBV6-1 and TRBJ2-7, with TRBD2 identical over 7 bases. The TCR comes from a young woman in good health. CDR3: CASSGERGPVYEQYF. The CDR3 region has the DNA TGTGCCAGCAGTGGGGAGCGGGGACCAGTCTACGAGCAGTACTTC.